Below, one T cell receptor beta chain is given with its context. Its antigen is still unknown. Using a J-beta primer mix together with a sample-barcoded 5' primer, a second PCR was run for roughly 6 to 12 cycles. Individual samples furnished no less than 2.5 million CDR3-containing paired-end reads apiece. TCRdb used MiXCR to reprocess the 5' RACE reads, holding one entry per CDR3 protein. The sample has just under 750,000 distinct CDR3 sequences, about 20% seen once. V trimming: 5 bases; J trimming: 8 bases; junction bases outside the gene matches: 5. Germline V CDR1 and CDR2: MGHDK, SYGVNS. This CDR3 has 12 residues. The data derive from a study of blood T cells in healthy people across ages. Whole-study context: There was about one barcoded beta molecule captured by template switching per two T cells. Points from the study as a whole: Naive CD4+ cells and diversity were both higher in long-lived donors than in aged donors.

The study drew donors from healthy Caucasian individuals in Russia aged about 6 to 95. This chain links TRBV25-1 with TRBJ1-2; 7 bases agree with TRBD1. Sequencing was carried out using blood. The source is a man in his 70s in good health. The CDR3 DNA is TGTGCCAGCAGTAAACAGGGGCTAGGCTACACCTTC. Residues: CASSKQGLGYTF.